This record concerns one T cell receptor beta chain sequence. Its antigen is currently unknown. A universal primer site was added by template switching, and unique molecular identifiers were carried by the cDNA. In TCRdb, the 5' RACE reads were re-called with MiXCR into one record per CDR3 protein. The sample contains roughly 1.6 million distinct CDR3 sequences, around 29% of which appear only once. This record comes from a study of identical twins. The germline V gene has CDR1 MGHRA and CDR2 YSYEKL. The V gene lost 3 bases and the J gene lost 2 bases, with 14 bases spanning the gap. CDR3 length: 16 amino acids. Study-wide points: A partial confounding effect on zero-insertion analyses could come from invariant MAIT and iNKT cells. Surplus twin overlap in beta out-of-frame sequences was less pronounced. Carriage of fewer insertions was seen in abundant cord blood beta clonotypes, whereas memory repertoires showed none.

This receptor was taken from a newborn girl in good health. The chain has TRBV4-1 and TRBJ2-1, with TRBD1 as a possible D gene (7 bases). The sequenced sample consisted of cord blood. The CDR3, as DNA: TGCGCCAGCAGCCATTGGAGGGGGCAAGCCTACAATGAGCAGTTCTTC. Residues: CASSHWRGQAYNEQFF.